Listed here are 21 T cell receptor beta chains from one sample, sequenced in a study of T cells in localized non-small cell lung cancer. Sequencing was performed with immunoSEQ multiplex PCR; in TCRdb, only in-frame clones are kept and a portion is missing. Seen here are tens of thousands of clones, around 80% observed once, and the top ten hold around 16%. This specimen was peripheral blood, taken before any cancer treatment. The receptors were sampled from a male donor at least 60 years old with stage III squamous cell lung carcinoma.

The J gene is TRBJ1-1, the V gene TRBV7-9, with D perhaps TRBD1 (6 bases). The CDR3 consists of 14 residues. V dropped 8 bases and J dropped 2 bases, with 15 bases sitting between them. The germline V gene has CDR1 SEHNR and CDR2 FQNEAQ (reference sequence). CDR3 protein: CASWSGAGNTEAFF. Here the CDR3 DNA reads TGTGCCAGCTGGTCAGGGGCGGGAAACACTGAAGCTTTCTTT.

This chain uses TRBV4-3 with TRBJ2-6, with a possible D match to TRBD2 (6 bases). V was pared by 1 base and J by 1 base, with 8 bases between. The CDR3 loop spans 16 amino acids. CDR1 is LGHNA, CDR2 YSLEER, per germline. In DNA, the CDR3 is TGCGCCAGCAGCCAAGTGGGGGGATCTGGGGCCAACGTCCTGACTTTC. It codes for CASSQVGGSGANVLTF.

The CDR3: CASSLRDSPFRSGANVLTF. The CDR3 nucleotides read TGCGCCAGCAGCCTCCGAGACAGCCCCTTTCGCTCTGGGGCCAACGTCCTGACTTTC. This sequence joins TRBV5-1 and TRBJ2-6, with TRBD1 as a possible D gene (5 bases). Trimming shortened V by 4 bases and J by 0 bases, and 20 bases separated the two germline ends. CDR3 length equals 19 residues. Germline V gene lookup returns CDR1 SGHRS and CDR2 YFSETQ.

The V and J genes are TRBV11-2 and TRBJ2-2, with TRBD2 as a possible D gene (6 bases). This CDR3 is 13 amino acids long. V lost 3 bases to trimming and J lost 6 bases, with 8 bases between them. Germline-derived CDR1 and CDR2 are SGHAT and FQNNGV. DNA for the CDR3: TGTGCCAGCAGCTTTCGCGGGGCCGGGGAGCTGTTTTTT. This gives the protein CASSFRGAGELFF.

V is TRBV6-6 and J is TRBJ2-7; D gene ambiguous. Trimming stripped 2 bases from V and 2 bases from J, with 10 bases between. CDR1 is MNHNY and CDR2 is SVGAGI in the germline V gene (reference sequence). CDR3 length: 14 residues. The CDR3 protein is CASSYRAGTYEQYF. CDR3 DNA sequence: TGTGCCAGCAGTTACCGAGCCGGTACCTACGAGCAGTACTTC.

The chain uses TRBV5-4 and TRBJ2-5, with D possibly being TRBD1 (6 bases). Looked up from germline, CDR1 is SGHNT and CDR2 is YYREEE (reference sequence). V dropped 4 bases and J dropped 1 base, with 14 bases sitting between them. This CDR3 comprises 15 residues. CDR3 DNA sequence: TGTGCCAGCAGCCTGGACGGGACACTCCAAGAGACCCAGTACTTC. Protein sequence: CASSLDGTLQETQYF.

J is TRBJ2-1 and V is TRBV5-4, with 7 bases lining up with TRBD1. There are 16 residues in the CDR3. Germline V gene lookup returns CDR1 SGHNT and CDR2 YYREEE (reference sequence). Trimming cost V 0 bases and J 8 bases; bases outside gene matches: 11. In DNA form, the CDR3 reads TGTGCCAGCAGCTTGGGAGGGACAGCGGCGTTAGATGAGCAGTTCTTC. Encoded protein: CASSLGGTAALDEQFF.

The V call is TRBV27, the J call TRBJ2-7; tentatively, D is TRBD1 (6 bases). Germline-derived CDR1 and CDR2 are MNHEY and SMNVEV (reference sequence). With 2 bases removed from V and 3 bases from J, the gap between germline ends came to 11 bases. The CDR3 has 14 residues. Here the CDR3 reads CASSLRVGGYEQYF. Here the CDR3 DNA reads TGTGCCAGCAGTTTACGTGTAGGGGGCTACGAGCAGTACTTC.

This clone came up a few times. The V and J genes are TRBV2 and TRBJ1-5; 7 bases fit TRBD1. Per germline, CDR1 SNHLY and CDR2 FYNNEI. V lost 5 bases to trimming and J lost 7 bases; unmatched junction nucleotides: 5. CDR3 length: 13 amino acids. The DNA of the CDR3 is TGTGCCAGCAGTTACACAGGGGACCAGCCCCAGCATTTT. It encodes CASSYTGDQPQHF.

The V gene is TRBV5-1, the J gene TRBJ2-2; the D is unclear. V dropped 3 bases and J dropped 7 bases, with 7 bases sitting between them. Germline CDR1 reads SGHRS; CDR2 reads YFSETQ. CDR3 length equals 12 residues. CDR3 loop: CASSSLDGELFF. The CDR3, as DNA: TGCGCCAGCAGCTCCCTGGACGGGGAGCTGTTTTTT.

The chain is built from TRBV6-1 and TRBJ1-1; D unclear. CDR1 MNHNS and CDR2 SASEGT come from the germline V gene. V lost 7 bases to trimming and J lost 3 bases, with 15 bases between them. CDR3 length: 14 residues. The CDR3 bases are TGTGCCAGCACCCCCTCCGGGGTTTACACTGAAGCTTTCTTT. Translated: CASTPSGVYTEAFF.

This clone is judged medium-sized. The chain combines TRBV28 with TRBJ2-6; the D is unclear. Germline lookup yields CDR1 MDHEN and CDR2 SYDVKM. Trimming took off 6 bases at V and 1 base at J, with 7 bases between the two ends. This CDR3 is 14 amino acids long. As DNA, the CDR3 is TGTGCCAGCAGCCAGTTGTCTGGGGCCAACGTCCTGACTTTC. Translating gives CASSQLSGANVLTF. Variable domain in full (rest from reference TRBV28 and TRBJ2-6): DVKVTQSSRYLVKRTGEKVFLECVQDMDHENMFWYRQDPGLGLRLIYFSYDVKMKEKGDIPEGYSVSREKKERFSLILESASTNQTSMYLCASSQLSGANVLTFGAGSRLTVL.

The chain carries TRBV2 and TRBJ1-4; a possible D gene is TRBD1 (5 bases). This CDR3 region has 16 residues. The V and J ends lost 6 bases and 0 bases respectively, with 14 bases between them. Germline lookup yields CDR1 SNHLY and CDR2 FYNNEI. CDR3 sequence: CASSREKTATNEKLFF. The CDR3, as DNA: TGTGCCAGCAGCAGGGAGAAGACTGCAACTAATGAAAAACTGTTTTTT. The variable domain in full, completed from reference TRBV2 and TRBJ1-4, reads EPEVTQTPSHQVTQMGQEVILRCVPISNHLYFYWYRQILGQKVEFLVSFYNNEISEKSEIFDDQFSVERPDGSNFTLKIRSTKLEDSAMYFCASSREKTATNEKLFFGSGTQLSVL.

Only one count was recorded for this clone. In DNA form, the CDR3 reads TGTGCCAGCAGAGGCCCAGGACAAAATTCACCCCTCCACTTT. Translated, it gives CASRGPGQNSPLHF. This chain joins TRBV7-3 and TRBJ1-6; D might be TRBD1 (5 bases). The CDR3 is made up of 14 amino acids. Trimming took off 6 bases at V and 7 bases at J, with 13 bases between the two ends. Germline CDR1 is SGHTA and CDR2 is FQGTGA.

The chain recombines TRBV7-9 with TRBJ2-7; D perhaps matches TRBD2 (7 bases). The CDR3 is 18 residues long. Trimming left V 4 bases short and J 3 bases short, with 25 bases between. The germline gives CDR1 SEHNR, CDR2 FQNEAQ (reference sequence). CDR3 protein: CASSSHSVSGEGFYEQYF. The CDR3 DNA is TGTGCCAGCAGCTCTCATTCCGTATCAGGGGAGGGATTCTACGAGCAGTACTTC.

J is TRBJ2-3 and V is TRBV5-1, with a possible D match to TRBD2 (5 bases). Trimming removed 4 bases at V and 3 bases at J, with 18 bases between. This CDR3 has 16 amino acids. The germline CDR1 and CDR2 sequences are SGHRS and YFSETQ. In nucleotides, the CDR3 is TGCGCCAGCAGCCCGGGTGGTAGGGAGAGTACAGATACGCAGTATTTT. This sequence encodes CASSPGGRESTDTQYF. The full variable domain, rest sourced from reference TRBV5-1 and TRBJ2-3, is KAGVTQTPRYLIKTRGQQVTLSCSPISGHRSVSWYQQTPGQGLQFLFEYFSETQRNKGNFPGRFSGRQFSNSRSEMNVSTLELGDSALYLCASSPGGRESTDTQYFGPGTRLTVL.

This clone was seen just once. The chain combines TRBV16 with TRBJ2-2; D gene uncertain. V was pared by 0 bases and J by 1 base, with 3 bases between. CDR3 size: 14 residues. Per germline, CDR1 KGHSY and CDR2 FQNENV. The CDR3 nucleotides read TGTGCCAGCAGCCAATCAGGGAACACCGGGGAGCTGTTTTTT. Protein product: CASSQSGNTGELFF. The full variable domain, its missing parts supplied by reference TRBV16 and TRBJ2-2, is GEEVAQTPKHLVRGEGQKAKLYCAPIKGHSYVFWYQQVLKNEFKFLISFQNENVFDETGMPKERFSAKCLPNSPCSLEIQATKLEDSAVYFCASSQSGNTGELFFGEGSRLTVL.

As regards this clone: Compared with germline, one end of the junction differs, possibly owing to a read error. The CDR3 region has the DNA TGTGCCAGCAGCTTGCCACGGACAGGAGTTCCCGAAGCTTTCTTT. Its protein is CASSLPRTGVPEAFF. The chain carries TRBV5-3 and TRBJ1-1, with 7 bases fitting TRBD1. TRBV5-3 belongs to the ORF category, with a function that is uncertain. There are 15 residues in the CDR3.

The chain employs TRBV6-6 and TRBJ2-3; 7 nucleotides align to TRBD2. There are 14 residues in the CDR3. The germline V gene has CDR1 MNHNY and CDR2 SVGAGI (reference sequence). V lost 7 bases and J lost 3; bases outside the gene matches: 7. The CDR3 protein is CASMRGIQTDTQYF. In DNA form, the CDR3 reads TGTGCCAGCATGCGGGGGATTCAGACAGATACGCAGTATTTT.

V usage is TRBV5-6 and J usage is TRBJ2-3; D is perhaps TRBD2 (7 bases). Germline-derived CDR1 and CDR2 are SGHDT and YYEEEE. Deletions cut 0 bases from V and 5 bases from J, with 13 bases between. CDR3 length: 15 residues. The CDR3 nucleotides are TGTGCCAGCAGCTTGGATCCAGGGGAGGGAGATACGCAGTATTTT. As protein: CASSLDPGEGDTQYF.

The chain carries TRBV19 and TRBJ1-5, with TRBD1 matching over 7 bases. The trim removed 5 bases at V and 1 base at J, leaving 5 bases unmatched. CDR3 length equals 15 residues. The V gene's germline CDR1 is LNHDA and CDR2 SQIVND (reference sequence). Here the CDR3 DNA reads TGTGCCAGTAGTTTCCAGACAGGGAGCAATCAGCCCCAGCATTTT. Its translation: CASSFQTGSNQPQHF.